These T cell receptor beta chains were read from a single sample in a study of T-cell memory formation after mild COVID-19. TCRdb itself ran the 5' RACE reads through MiXCR, one entry per CDR3 protein. The sample shows hundreds of thousands of distinct CDR3 sequences, 20% to 30% of them seen only once. The sequenced sample consisted of PBMCs or a T cell subset sorted from them (not recorded which). The receptors derive from an adult woman who had mild COVID-19 (a few samples of this study predate the infection). Cell type and time point are not known. The CDR3 runs from the conserved cysteine through the conserved F or W. D genes are given only for firm matches. Clone sizes are given selectively: once, few, many, or a class where the clone is expanded.

size	J	D	V	CDR3	DNA
few	TRBJ2-7	.	TRBV20-1	CSRRVQGGSYEQYF	TGCAGTCGCAGAGTACAGGGAGGCTCCTACGAGCAGTACTTC
.	TRBJ2-7	TRBD2	TRBV20-1	CSARDPSGGVEEQYF	TGCAGTGCTAGAGATCCGAGCGGGGGTGTCGAGGAGCAGTACTTC
few	TRBJ2-7	.	TRBV3-1	CASSNTAGALYEQYF	TGTGCCAGCAGCAACACGGCCGGGGCCCTCTACGAGCAGTACTTC
.	TRBJ2-1	TRBD2	TRBV4-1	CASSQDQLAGVYNEQFF	TGCGCCAGCAGCCAAGATCAACTAGCGGGCGTCTACAATGAGCAGTTCTTC
few	TRBJ1-6	.	TRBV5-1	CASSSDSTPLHF	TGCGCCAGCAGCTCAGACAGTACCCCCCTCCACTTT
few	TRBJ2-3	.	TRBV7-2	CASAKGRSDTQYF	TGTGCCAGCGCTAAGGGGAGATCAGATACGCAGTATTTT
.	TRBJ1-5	.	TRBV20-1	CSARVAGLYSNQPQHF	TGCAGTGCTAGAGTGGCCGGTCTTTATAGCAATCAGCCCCAGCATTTT
few	TRBJ2-7	.	TRBV6-2/TRBV6-3	CASSSPTGRAVYEQYF	TGTGCCAGCAGTTCCCCAACAGGGCGGGCAGTCTACGAGCAGTACTTC
.	TRBJ2-1	.	TRBV18	CASSPPPRRNEQFF	TGTGCCAGCTCACCACCCCCGCGGAGGAATGAGCAGTTCTTC
few	TRBJ1-6	TRBD1	TRBV7-8	CASSLGSRGNNSPLHF	TGTGCCAGCAGCTTAGGTAGCAGGGGGAATAATTCACCCCTCCACTTT
few	TRBJ1-3	.	TRBV6-2/TRBV6-3	CASSYDANSGNTIYF	TGTGCCAGCAGTTACGACGCCAACTCTGGAAACACCATATATTTT
.	TRBJ1-6	TRBD1	TRBV7-8	CASSLGTGGFSPLHF	TGTGCCAGCAGCTTAGGGACAGGGGGGTTCTCACCCCTCCACTTT
few	TRBJ2-7	.	TRBV4-1	CASSQGAGTFSYEQYF	TGCGCCAGCAGCCAAGGGGCCGGGACTTTTTCCTACGAGCAGTACTTC
few	TRBJ1-1	.	TRBV12-3/TRBV12-4	CASSLGGAAEAFF	TGTGCCAGCAGTTTGGGGGGAGCGGCTGAAGCTTTCTTT
few	TRBJ2-2	.	TRBV12-3/TRBV12-4	CASRASNTGELFF	TGTGCCAGCAGGGCCTCGAACACCGGGGAGCTGTTTTTT
.	TRBJ2-1	.	TRBV7-3	CASSPTGTRAPQF	TGTGCCAGCAGCCCCACCGGGACAAGGGCCCCCCAGTTC
few	TRBJ1-2	.	TRBV12-3/TRBV12-4	CASSLRGAPDGYTF	TGTGCCAGCAGTTTACGAGGGGCCCCTGATGGCTACACCTTC
.	TRBJ1-5	.	TRBV23-1	CASSQTLGNQPQHF	TGCGCCAGCAGTCAGACACTAGGAAATCAGCCCCAGCATTTT
few	TRBJ2-3	TRBD2	TRBV30	CAWSDSGRAFSTDTQYF	TGTGCCTGGAGTGATAGCGGGCGAGCGTTTAGCACAGATACGCAGTATTTT
.	TRBJ2-7	TRBD2	TRBV4-2	CASSQVAGWDLSYEQYF	TGTGCCAGCAGCCAAGTAGCGGGGTGGGACCTCTCCTACGAGCAGTACTTC
few	TRBJ2-5	.	TRBV30	CAWSVGETQYF	TGTGCCTGGAGTGTAGGAGAGACCCAGTACTTC
few	TRBJ1-2	.	TRBV12-3/TRBV12-4	CASSFLGGYGYTF	TGTGCCAGCAGTTTTCTGGGCGGCTATGGCTACACCTTC
.	TRBJ1-5	.	TRBV5-1	CASSLLDPGQPNQPQHF	TGCGCCAGCAGCTTGCTAGATCCTGGACAGCCCAATCAGCCCCAGCATTTT
few	TRBJ2-5	.	TRBV5-4	CASSQPLGAKTQYF	TGTGCCAGCAGCCAACCTTTAGGGGCCAAGACCCAGTACTTC
few	TRBJ2-3	.	TRBV10-3	CAMRGQGEDTQYF	TGTGCCATGCGGGGCCAGGGGGAAGATACGCAGTATTTT
many	TRBJ2-1	.	TRBV15	CATSRAVGFPGSYNEQFF	TGTGCCACCAGCAGAGCTGTCGGCTTCCCGGGCTCCTACAATGAGCAGTTCTTC
few	TRBJ2-7	TRBD2	TRBV6-5	CASLPRGRGEQYF	TGTGCCAGCCTACCCCGGGGGAGGGGCGAGCAGTACTTC
few	TRBJ2-5	.	TRBV3-1	CASSQVLLYQETQYF	TGTGCCAGCAGCCAAGTTCTATTGTACCAAGAGACCCAGTACTTC
.	TRBJ2-2	.	TRBV9	CASSVLLHGELFF	TGTGCCAGCAGCGTATTACTGCACGGGGAGCTGTTTTTT
.	TRBJ1-5	TRBD1	TRBV19	CASSLGQGAKPQHF	TGTGCCAGTAGCCTGGGACAGGGGGCGAAGCCCCAGCATTTT
.	TRBJ2-2	.	TRBV6-5	CASSPPLVLQGNTGELFF	TGTGCCAGCAGTCCACCGTTAGTACTCCAGGGGAACACCGGGGAGCTGTTTTTT
.	TRBJ2-6	TRBD2	TRBV20-1	CSAPRAGETGANVLTF	TGCAGTGCCCCCAGGGCGGGGGAAACTGGGGCCAACGTCCTGACTTTC
few	TRBJ2-1	.	TRBV5-5	CASSFSGGHRNNEQFF	TGTGCCAGCAGCTTCTCGGGCGGACATAGAAACAATGAGCAGTTCTTC
.	TRBJ2-1	.	TRBV6-1	CASNPKNEQFF	TGTGCCAGCAATCCAAAGAATGAGCAGTTCTTC
.	TRBJ1-4	.	TRBV6-6	CASSPYGGGSGEKLFF	TGTGCCAGCAGTCCCTACGGGGGGGGCTCGGGTGAAAAACTGTTTTTT
.	TRBJ2-7	.	TRBV12-3/TRBV12-4	CASSPVGYYEQYF	TGTGCCAGCAGCCCCGTGGGGTACTACGAGCAGTACTTC
.	TRBJ1-2	TRBD1	TRBV6-1	CASREGTAHLYGYTF	TGTGCCAGCAGAGAAGGGACAGCACATCTGTATGGCTACACCTTC
.	TRBJ1-1	.	TRBV7-9	CASSFPMNTEAFF	TGTGCCAGCAGCTTCCCGATGAACACTGAAGCTTTCTTT
.	TRBJ1-2	.	TRBV2	CASSEVTGYTF	TGTGCCAGCAGTGAGGTCACTGGCTACACCTTC
.	TRBJ1-1	.	TRBV18	CASSQGSSNTEAFF	TGTGCCAGCTCACAGGGGTCTTCGAACACTGAAGCTTTCTTT
few	TRBJ2-7	TRBD1	TRBV11-3	CASTKTGGNPHEQYF	TGTGCCAGCACCAAAACAGGGGGCAATCCCCACGAGCAGTACTTC